This TCR beta chain comes out of a study of OX40 agonist ivuxolimab in advanced cancers. Study information: Patients' therapy was ivuxolimab, an antibody that acts as an agonist of OX40 (CD134). Eligibility admitted prior anti-PD-1, anti-PD-L1 or anti-CTLA-4 therapy; about 39% had some.

The study's findings and limits: Average numbers of expanded clones were greater in CD8+ T cells than in CD4+. At 0.1 to 3.0 mg/kg, CD4+ and CD8+ blood T cells expanded clonally by week 6.

TCRdb's copy holds only in-frame clones and misses some; the assay was immunoSEQ multiplex PCR. Here the sample spans around 67,000 clones, 80% being singletons. Comment on this clone: Its target is unknown.

Germline-derived CDR1 and CDR2 are GTSNPN and SVGIG (reference sequence). Trimming pared 4 bases from V and 10 bases from J, leaving 11 bases between. The CDR3 loop spans 12 amino acids. Source: CD4+ or CD8+ T cells sorted from blood, taken in a trial of the OX40 agonist ivuxolimab. The TCR originated in an adult with an advanced solid tumor such as melanoma, head and neck, liver or kidney cancer. The chain carries TRBV30 and TRBJ1-6, with D hard to call. CDR3 residues: CAWTQTGSPLHF. CDR3 nucleotides: TGTGCCTGGACCCAAACTGGGTCACCCCTCCACTTT.